The 18 T cell receptor beta chains below were found in one sample sequenced in a study of T cell repertoires in cytomegalovirus infection. No cognate antigen is known for these TCRs. TCRdb reprocessed the reads via MiXCR and lists one record per CDR3 protein. The data hold just under 500,000 distinct CDR3 sequences, with 33% observed a single time. The sample consisted of cultured PBMCs, taken from culture after CMV antigen stimulation. Receptors originate from a human donor in good health (CMV status not recorded). Some clones in this sample may be carry-over from other donors' samples.

This sequence joins TRBV6-1 and TRBJ1-4; no clear D gene. Germline V gives CDR1 MNHNS, CDR2 SASEGT. This CDR3 has 14 amino acids. V lost 6 bases and J 7 bases, leaving 15 bases between the germline ends. CDR3 in amino acids: CASRETWSAEKLFF. For the CDR3, the DNA is TGTGCCAGCAGGGAAACTTGGAGCGCTGAAAAACTGTTTTTT.

This clonotype was seen many times. Its ends do not fully match the called genes, so a read error is possible. The gene calls are TRBV7-2 and TRBJ2-1; D not resolved. CDR1 is SGHTA and CDR2 is FQGNSA in the germline V gene. The CDR3 contains 11 residues. CDR3 sequence: CASSLVGEQFF. The CDR3 bases are TGTGCCAGCAGTTTAGTTGGAGAGCAGTTCTTC.

V gene TRBV7-9 combines with J gene TRBJ2-1; TRBD2 matches 12 bases. Germline V CDR1 and CDR2: SEHNR, FQNEAQ (reference sequence). The CDR3 totals 15 residues. V was clipped by 5 bases and J by 7 bases; unmatched bases: 6. DNA for the CDR3: TGTGCCAGCAGCGAAGGACTAGCGGGACAAAATGAGCAGTTCTTC. Its translation: CASSEGLAGQNEQFF.

This clonotype was recorded many times. The gene calls are TRBV6-5 and TRBJ2-2, with 10 bases that match TRBD1. Germline values: CDR1 MNHEY, CDR2 SVGAGI. The CDR3 is 14 residues long. Trimming took 6 bases from V and 3 from J; bases not matched to a gene: 1. CDR3 residues: CASRGQGYTGELFF. CDR3 DNA: TGTGCCAGCAGGGGACAGGGGTACACCGGGGAGCTGTTTTTT.

This clonotype was recorded only once. The V gene is TRBV6-5, the J gene TRBJ1-6; tentatively, D is TRBD1 (5 bases). The CDR3 length is 13 residues. Germline lookup yields CDR1 MNHEY and CDR2 SVGAGI. Trimming left V 8 bases short and J 6 bases short, with 11 bases between. Here the CDR3 reads CASGGGGNSPLHF. DNA for the CDR3: TGTGCCAGCGGGGGGGGGGGTAATTCACCCCTCCACTTT.

Ten or more counts support this clonotype. This chain links TRBV7-9 with TRBJ2-7; TRBD2 matches 7 bases. After removal of 0 bases from V and 6 bases from J, the junction contained 14 bases not matched to a gene. The CDR3 contains 17 residues. Germline V gene data show CDR1 as SEHNR and CDR2 as FQNEAQ (reference sequence). The CDR3 bases are TGTGCCAGCAGCTTAGCAGGTTTGGGAGGGCGTCGCATCGAGCAGTACGTC. It is translated as CASSLAGLGGRRIEQYV.

The chain carries TRBV6-5 and TRBJ1-1, with a tentative D call TRBD1 (5 bases). The CDR3 is 14 residues long. CDR1 MNHEY and CDR2 SVGAGI come from the germline V gene. Trimming stripped 8 bases from V and 1 base from J, with 14 bases between. CDR3 amino acids: CASFPGGKNTEAFF. For the CDR3, the DNA is TGTGCCAGCTTCCCTGGGGGGAAGAACACTGAAGCTTTCTTT.

The gene calls are TRBV5-1 and TRBJ2-1; 8 bases fit TRBD2. The CDR3 is made up of 17 amino acids. Germline lookup yields CDR1 SGHRS and CDR2 YFSETQ. After removal of 2 bases from V and 5 bases from J, the junction contained 12 bases not matched to a gene. CDR3 bases: TGCGCCAGCAGCTTACGGAGCGGGAGTAGCCACAACAATGAGCAGTTCTTC. Translation gives CASSLRSGSSHNNEQFF.

The rearrangement joins TRBV7-3 to TRBJ2-2, with 8 bases that match TRBD1. Germline V gene data show CDR1 as SGHTA and CDR2 as FQGTGA. The CDR3 runs to 15 residues. J gave up 4 bases and V 5 bases, and 6 bases lay outside the gene matches. The CDR3 DNA follows: TGTGCCAGCAGCGGTCCGGGACAGGTCACCGGGGAGCTGTTTTTT. Translated, it gives CASSGPGQVTGELFF.

This clonotype was detected once. The gene calls are TRBV12-3 or TRBV12-4 and TRBJ2-5, with D perhaps being TRBD1 or TRBD2 (5 bases each). The V and J ends lost 7 bases and 11 bases respectively, with 23 bases between them. CDR3 size: 14 residues. The CDR3 sequence is CASTPSGRSRVQYF. Here the CDR3 DNA reads TGTGCCAGCACCCCCTCGGGACGGTCCAGAGTACAGTACTTC.

Ten or more counts support this clonotype. V usage is TRBV7-2 and J usage is TRBJ2-1, with D possibly being TRBD1 (6 bases). Trimming pared 1 base from V and 3 bases from J, leaving 10 bases between. The CDR3 length is 15 residues. Germline CDR1 SGHTA, CDR2 FQGNSA. Here the CDR3 reads CASSLDPGDYNEQFF. As DNA, the CDR3 is TGTGCCAGCAGCTTAGATCCAGGGGACTACAATGAGCAGTTCTTC.

V usage is TRBV24-1 and J usage is TRBJ2-2; 9 nucleotides line up with TRBD2. From germline, CDR1 is KGHDR and CDR2 SFDVKD. This CDR3 has 14 residues. Trimming removed 8 bases from V and 3 bases from J; junction bases left unmatched: 3. The CDR3 nucleotides are TGTGCCACCAATAGCGGGAGCTACACCGGGGAGCTGTTTTTT. It specifies CATNSGSYTGELFF.

V is TRBV9 and J is TRBJ2-1; 7 bases match TRBD2. V lost 0 bases to trimming and J lost 2 bases; unmatched junction nucleotides: 8. Germline V gene data show CDR1 as SGDLS and CDR2 as YYNGEE. The CDR3 totals 17 residues. The CDR3 DNA follows: TGTGCCAGCAGCGTAGAATTGGGCGGGACTACCTACAATGAGCAGTTCTTC. Translation: CASSVELGGTTYNEQFF.

The gene calls are TRBV6-2 or TRBV6-3 and TRBJ2-5; the D gene could be TRBD1 or TRBD2 (6 bases each). This CDR3 is 14 amino acids long. CDR1 and CDR2 from the germline V gene are MNHEY and SVGEGT. V lost 0 bases to trimming and J lost 5 bases, with 10 bases between them. CDR3 residues: CASSYSGGRETQYF. For the CDR3, the DNA is TGTGCCAGCAGTTACTCGGGGGGCCGGGAGACCCAGTACTTC.

A word on this clonotype: A much larger clone is a single base away; this may be a read error. The CDR3 DNA is TGTGCCAGCAGTTACGGACTAGCGGGAAACAATGAGCAGTTCTTC. As protein: CASSYGLAGNNEQFF. This chain links TRBV6-6 with TRBJ2-1; 12 nucleotides align to TRBD2. The CDR3 contains 15 residues. J was trimmed by 5 bases and V by 2 bases; bases with no gene match: 1. The germline CDR1 and CDR2 sequences are MNHNY and SVGAGI (reference sequence).

This clonotype was seen a few times. This sequence joins TRBV5-1 and TRBJ2-3, with unresolved D. The CDR3 extends over 16 amino acids. The germline V and J ends were trimmed by 5 bases and 6 bases, with 22 bases remaining between them. Germline CDR1 and CDR2: SGHRS and YFSETQ. The CDR3 nucleotides read TGCGCCAGCAGTCGACCTCGGGCCAGTAGCAGGGATACGCAGTATTTT. Its translation: CASSRPRASSRDTQYF.

This chain joins TRBV20-1 and TRBJ2-1, with TRBD2 as a possible D gene (6 bases). The CDR3 is made up of 14 amino acids. The ends were cut back, 3 bases at V and 5 bases at J, with 14 bases in the middle. Germline V gene lookup returns CDR1 DFQATT and CDR2 SNEGSKA (reference sequence). CDR3 coding DNA: TGCAGTGCTAGGATCGGGAGCGCTAACAATGAGCAGTTCTTC. It specifies CSARIGSANNEQFF.

The V and J genes are TRBV11-3 and TRBJ2-5; D gene unclear. V was cut by 2 bases and J by 0 bases, with 4 bases left in between. The CDR3 consists of 13 residues. Germline-derived CDR1 and CDR2 are SGHNT and YENEEA. CDR3 DNA sequence: TGTGCCAGCAGCTTACTCGACCAAGAGACCCAGTACTTC. Its protein product is CASSLLDQETQYF.